The 8 T cell receptor beta chains given below trace back to one sample, sequenced in a study of T cell repertoires in cytomegalovirus infection. The antigens of these receptors remain unknown. TCRdb reanalysed the reads using MiXCR and keeps one entry per CDR3 protein. Of fewer than 350,000 distinct CDR3 sequences in the sample, almost 30% were seen once. The source was cultured PBMCs, collected from culture after CMV antigen stimulation. The receptors stem from a human donor in good health (CMV status not recorded). Some clones in this sample may be carry-over from other donors' samples.

CDR3 sequence (DNA): TGTGCCAGCAGCCAAGGAAAGGGAACTAGCGTGAACACCGGGGAGCTGTTTTTT. The encoded protein is CASSQGKGTSVNTGELFF. The genes are TRBV3-1 and TRBJ2-2, with TRBD2 identical over 7 bases. Germline loops: CDR1 LGHDT, CDR2 YNNKEL (reference sequence). V lost 1 base to trimming and J lost 1 base; unmatched junction nucleotides: 9. The CDR3 contains 18 residues.

This clonotype came up a few times. The chain joins TRBV19 to TRBJ1-1, with TRBD1 matching over 10 bases. CDR1 and CDR2 (germline): LNHDA, SQIVND (reference sequence). The CDR3 runs 16 residues. V gave up 2 bases and J gave up 1 base; unmatched junction bases: 4. The CDR3 DNA sequence: TGTGCCAGTAGTATAAGGACAGGGGGAGGGAACACTGAAGCTTTCTTT. Translating it yields CASSIRTGGGNTEAFF.

This clonotype has just a few counts. This sequence joins TRBV6-2 or TRBV6-3 and TRBJ1-1; 7 bases fit TRBD1. The CDR3 has 15 residues. The trim removed 0 bases at V and 5 bases at J, leaving 6 bases unmatched. The germline V gene has CDR1 MNHEY and CDR2 SVGEGT. CDR3 loop: CASSYSSQGETEAFF. The DNA of the CDR3 is TGTGCCAGCAGTTACTCGAGTCAGGGGGAAACTGAAGCTTTCTTT.

This rearrangement joins TRBV6-6 to TRBJ2-7, with 9 bases fitting TRBD2. This CDR3 comprises 15 residues. Germline-derived CDR1 and CDR2 are MNHNY and SVGAGI (reference sequence). The J segment lost 1 base and the V segment lost 5 bases, leaving 6 bases of the junction unmatched. In nucleotides, the CDR3 is TGTGCCAGCAGTAAAGGACTAGCGCCGTCCTACGAGCAGTACTTC. Translating it yields CASSKGLAPSYEQYF.

This clonotype has only a few counts. The chain recombines TRBV18 with TRBJ2-1, with 13 bases matching TRBD2. Germline V gives CDR1 KGHSH, CDR2 LQKENI. With 6 bases clipped from V and 7 bases from J, the junction kept 9 bases outside the gene matches. This CDR3 has 16 amino acids. The CDR3 DNA reads TGTGCCAGCTCTCAGTTCGCGACTAGCGGGGGGAATGAGCAGTTCTTC. Translating gives CASSQFATSGGNEQFF. The whole variable domain, remainder taken from reference TRBV18 and TRBJ2-1, is NAGVMQNPRHLVRRRGQEARLRCSPMKGHSHVYWYRQLPEEGLKFMVYLQKENIIDESGMPKERFSAEFPKEGPSILRIQQVVRGDSAAYFCASSQFATSGGNEQFFGPGTRLTVL.

The chain uses TRBV7-3 and TRBJ2-7; TRBD2 aligns across 10 bases. V trimming: 5 bases; J trimming: 7 bases; junction bases outside the gene matches: 17. This CDR3 region has 17 residues. Germline V gene lookup returns CDR1 SGHTA and CDR2 FQGTGA. CDR3 in amino acids: CASSLGVAGGYPTEQYF. The CDR3 DNA sequence: TGTGCCAGCAGCCTGGGGGTAGCGGGGGGATATCCTACGGAGCAGTACTTC.

This clonotype was detected only once. The gene calls are TRBV2 and TRBJ2-5, with D hard to call. CDR3 length: 13 residues. Germline V gives CDR1 SNHLY, CDR2 FYNNEI. The germline V and J ends were trimmed by 3 bases and 3 bases, with 8 bases remaining between them. CDR3 coding DNA: TGTGCCAGCAGTGAGGATATTGAAGAGACCCAGTACTTC. Translated: CASSEDIEETQYF.

At least ten counts were recorded for this clonotype. V gene TRBV4-2 combines with J gene TRBJ1-1; 7 bases line up with TRBD1. J lost 3 bases, V lost 0 bases, and 7 bases had no gene match. The germline V gene encodes CDR1 LGHNA and CDR2 YNFKEQ. The CDR3 has 16 residues. The chain's CDR3 is CASSQDNRQGDTEAFF. The DNA for the CDR3 is TGTGCCAGCAGCCAAGATAACCGGCAGGGGGACACTGAAGCTTTCTTT.